This T cell receptor (beta chain) derives from a study of cytomegalovirus exposure and HLA in healthy donors. The study's findings and limits: Presence/absence analyses assumed roughly uniform sequencing depth across donors.

Researchers ran the PCR with 60 Vbeta and 13 Jbeta primers. Original processing methods: The count from a later analysis was some 83 million unique TCR beta chains, some 12 million of them shared. Using immunoSEQ multiplex PCR, the repertoire was profiled, and TCRdb retains in-frame clones only, with some absent. V, J and clone size are taken as reported in that table, and D and trimming were inferred from the DNA itself. The sample records over 100,000 clones, about 9.2% being singletons. This CDR3 contains 17 residues. V was shortened by 0 bases and J by 0 bases, with 12 bases between the two germline ends. A word on this clone: Its cognate antigen is unknown.

The sequenced sample consisted of PBMCs. This chain uses TRBV23-1 with TRBJ2-4; a weak D match, TRBD1 (5 bases). TRBV23-1 is identified as an open reading frame with a role that is uncertain. This clonotype was sampled from a woman aged 40 to 50 in good health and CMV-seropositive. CDR3 amino acids: CASSQSLKGLAKNIQYF. DNA for the CDR3: TGCGCCAGCAGTCAATCGCTCAAGGGGCTAGCCAAAAACATTCAGTACTTC.